This T cell receptor beta chain originates from a study of cytomegalovirus exposure and HLA in healthy donors. The PCR contained 60 Vbeta and 13 Jbeta primers. Clones were read by immunoSEQ multiplex PCR, and TCRdb kept only the in-frame ones, dropping some. The sample carries 150,000 or so clones, around two thirds recorded once. The CDR3 totals 14 residues. CDR1 SGHDT and CDR2 YYEEEE come from the germline V gene. V lost 6 bases and J lost 4, with 14 bases in between. This chain joins TRBV5-6 and TRBJ2-1, with D possibly matching TRBD1 (6 bases). The receptor was isolated from a woman aged 60-75 years in good health and CMV-seropositive. Sequences were obtained from PBMCs. CDR3 nucleotide sequence: TGTGCCAGCATCGGGACAACCAGTTACAATGAGCAGTTCTTC. Its translation: CASIGTTSYNEQFF.